The source of this T cell receptor (beta chain) is a study of blood T cell repertoires in COVID-19. Study-level information: Sites across the United States, Italy and Spain contributed samples from acute and convalescent COVID-19. Sources were T cells, B-cell-depleted T cells, or PBMCs; the material itself was cDNA or gDNA.

Authors' data handling: Nucleated cell counts were estimated from reference gene primer amplification. Produced via immunoSEQ multiplex PCR; TCRdb's table is partial and in-frame only. Clone size and V and J calls were adopted from that table, with D and trimming inferred from the DNA. The sample lists around 180,000 clones; roughly nine tenths were seen once. The CDR3 runs 14 residues. CDR1 and CDR2 (germline): MDHEN, SYDVKM. V lost 4 bases, J lost 7 bases, and 2 bases stayed unmatched. The gene calls are TRBV28 and TRBJ1-6; 9 nucleotides line up with TRBD1. Material for sequencing was peripheral blood. The receptor's source is a woman in her twenties or thirties with active or convalescent COVID-19. The CDR3 loop reads CASSWTGVNSPLHF. DNA for the CDR3: TGTGCCAGCAGTTGGACAGGGGTCAATTCACCCCTCCACTTT.